This T cell receptor (beta chain) appears in the sequencing data of a study of PD-L1 blockade in urothelial cancer. Overall study context: Blood samples had a median of 141,255 T cells, some 83,000 unique TCRs, and clonality about 0.074. General study points: Pretreatment clonality of the blood TCR repertoire below the median was predictive of superior survival.

Sample time point: pretreatment peripheral blood. Measured with immunoSEQ multiplex PCR; TCRdb has only the in-frame clones, and not every one. The top ten hold roughly 12% of the sample, which has fewer than 40,000 clones, more than 85% seen once. Points on this clone: Its antigen is as yet unknown.

Specimen: PBMCs, collected around atezolizumab (anti-PD-L1) treatment. This clonotype originated in a woman aged 60 to 75 with urothelial cancer.

The DNA of the CDR3 is TGTGCCAGCAGCCCCAGCGCGAACACCGGGGAGCTGTTTTTT. As protein: CASSPSANTGELFF. The chain recombines TRBV7-3 with TRBJ2-2; D is undetermined. V dropped 5 bases and J dropped 0 bases, with 7 bases sitting between them. The CDR3 totals 14 residues. Per germline, CDR1 SGHTA and CDR2 FQGTGA.